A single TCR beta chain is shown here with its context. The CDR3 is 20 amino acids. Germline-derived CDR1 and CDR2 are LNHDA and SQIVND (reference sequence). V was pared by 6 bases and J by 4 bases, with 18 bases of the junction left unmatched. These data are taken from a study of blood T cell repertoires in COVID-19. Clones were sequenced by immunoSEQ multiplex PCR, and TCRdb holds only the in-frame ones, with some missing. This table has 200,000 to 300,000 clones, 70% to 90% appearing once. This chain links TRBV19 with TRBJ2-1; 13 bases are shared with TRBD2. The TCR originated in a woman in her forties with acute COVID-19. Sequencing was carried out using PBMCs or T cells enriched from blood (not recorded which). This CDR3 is CASRGVTSGRAFLSYNEQFF. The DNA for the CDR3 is TGTGCCAGTAGGGGAGTCACTAGCGGGAGGGCCTTTTTGTCGTACAATGAGCAGTTCTTC. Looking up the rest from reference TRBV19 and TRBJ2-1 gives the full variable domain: DGGITQSPKYLFRKEGQNVTLSCEQNLNHDAMYWYRQDPGQGLRLIYYSQIVNDFQKGDIAEGYSVSREKKESFPLTVTSAQKNPTAFYLCASRGVTSGRAFLSYNEQFFGPGTRLTVL.